The source of this T cell receptor (beta chain) is a study of blood T cell repertoires in COVID-19 (dated by TCRdb to about 2020). The study in broad terms: Recovered participants in ImmuneRACE Cohort 3 were defined as having two consecutive negative NP/OP PCR tests, clearance from a healthcare professional, or resolution of symptoms. Samples from collaborators originated in the United States, Italy and Spain and spanned both the acute and convalescent phases of COVID-19. The material from the prospective study consisted of cDNA or gDNA derived from T cells, B-cell-depleted T cells, or PBMCs. Subjects who had been exposed to COVID-19, were actively infected with it, or had recovered from it provided the deeply sampled blood TCRbeta repertoires that made up the dataset. The repertoires were made available in a free public database intended to serve as a resource for research on the immune response to SARS-CoV-2. Samples came from the ongoing ImmuneRACE study (first 160 participants) plus 1,254 subjects from 6 global collaborators. Sample metadata almost always included a de-identified subject ID, COVID-19 status, age in years and sex. HLA class I and class II types, where available, came from metadata supplied by the sample provider rather than from assay-based typing. Broader findings and caveats from the paper: The quantity of clinical and demographic metadata differed by source and by participant and was supplied without curation.

Participants in the prospective study were aged about 18 to 100 years, lived in 20 to 25 United States geographic areas, and enrolled through a virtual design. In the prospective study, participants were assigned to cohorts based on the clinical history participants reported in a screening survey and a study questionnaire. Each participant in the prospective study had whole blood, serum and a nasopharyngeal or oropharyngeal swab collected by mobile phlebotomists. Participants in the prospective study had the option to provide additional blood draws and questionnaires over an approximately 2-month period. Prospective study blood samples were shipped either frozen or at room temperature before DNA extraction. The immunoSEQ Assay, a bias-controlled multiplex PCR, was used to amplify TCRbeta CDR3 regions from genomic DNA. The source study handled its data this way. The number of nucleated cells in each sample was estimated by amplification of reference gene primers within the assay. To quantify the absolute abundance of each unique TCRbeta CDR3 rearrangement, sequence reads were collapsed and filtered. For each sample, productive Simpson clonality was calculated by taking the square root of Simpson's diversity index across productive rearrangements. TCRdb stores this immuneACCESS table with in-frame sequences only. Part of the clones is absent; in the studies checked, under half of the shortfall reflects unresolved V genes, and no reason is known for the rest. V and J calls and clone size follow that table, whereas D and trimming were derived from the DNA. A total of over 250,000 clones appear in this sample, 88% of them only once. The leading ten clones occupy roughly 2% of the sample.

CDR1 and CDR2 are drawn from the germline V gene: LGHNA, YSLEER. The CDR3 spans 15 residues, from the cysteine through the phenylalanine. Just CDR3 DNA is preserved here, 45 bases in frame from base 1. The V end loses 1 base and the J end loses 2 bases, and a stretch of 9 bases separates them. On this clone itself: This clone's antigen is unknown. Nothing much larger sits one base from this clone, and base qualities are not available.

The sequence was obtained from an older woman in a cohort exposed to, infected with or recovered from COVID-19 (not recorded which). Recombination linked TRBV4-3 to TRBJ2-1; confidence is insufficient to name the D gene. What was sequenced was PBMCs or T cells enriched from blood (not recorded which). In nucleotides, the sequence is TGCGCCAGCAGCCAAGCAGTTACAACCTACAATGAGCAGTTCTTC. Its translation is CASSQAVTTYNEQFF.